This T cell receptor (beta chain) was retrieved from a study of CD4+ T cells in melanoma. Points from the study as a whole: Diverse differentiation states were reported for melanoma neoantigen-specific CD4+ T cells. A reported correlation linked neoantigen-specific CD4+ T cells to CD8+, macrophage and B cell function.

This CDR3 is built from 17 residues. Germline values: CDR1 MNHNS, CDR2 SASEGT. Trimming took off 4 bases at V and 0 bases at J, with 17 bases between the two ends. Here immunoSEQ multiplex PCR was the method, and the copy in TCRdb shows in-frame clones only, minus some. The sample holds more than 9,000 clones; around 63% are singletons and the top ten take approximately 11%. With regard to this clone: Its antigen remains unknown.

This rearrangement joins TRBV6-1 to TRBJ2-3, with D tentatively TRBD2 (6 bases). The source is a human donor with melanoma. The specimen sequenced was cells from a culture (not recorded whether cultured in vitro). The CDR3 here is CASSAIFRRGSTDTQYF. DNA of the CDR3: TGTGCCAGCAGTGCGATCTTTAGGAGGGGTAGCACAGATACGCAGTATTTT.